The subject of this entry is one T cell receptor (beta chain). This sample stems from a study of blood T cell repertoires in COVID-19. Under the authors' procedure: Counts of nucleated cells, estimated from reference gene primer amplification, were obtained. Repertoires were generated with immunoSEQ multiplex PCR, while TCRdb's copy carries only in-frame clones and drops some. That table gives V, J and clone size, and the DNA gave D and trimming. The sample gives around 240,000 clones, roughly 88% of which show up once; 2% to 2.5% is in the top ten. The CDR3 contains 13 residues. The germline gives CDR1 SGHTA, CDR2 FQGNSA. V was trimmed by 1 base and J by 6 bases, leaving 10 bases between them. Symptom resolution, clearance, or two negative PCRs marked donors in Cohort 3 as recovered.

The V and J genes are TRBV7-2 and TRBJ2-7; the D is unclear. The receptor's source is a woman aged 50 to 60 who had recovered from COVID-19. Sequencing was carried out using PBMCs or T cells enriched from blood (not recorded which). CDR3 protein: CASSLDASREQYF. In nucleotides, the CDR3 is TGTGCCAGCAGCTTAGACGCGTCACGCGAGCAGTACTTC.